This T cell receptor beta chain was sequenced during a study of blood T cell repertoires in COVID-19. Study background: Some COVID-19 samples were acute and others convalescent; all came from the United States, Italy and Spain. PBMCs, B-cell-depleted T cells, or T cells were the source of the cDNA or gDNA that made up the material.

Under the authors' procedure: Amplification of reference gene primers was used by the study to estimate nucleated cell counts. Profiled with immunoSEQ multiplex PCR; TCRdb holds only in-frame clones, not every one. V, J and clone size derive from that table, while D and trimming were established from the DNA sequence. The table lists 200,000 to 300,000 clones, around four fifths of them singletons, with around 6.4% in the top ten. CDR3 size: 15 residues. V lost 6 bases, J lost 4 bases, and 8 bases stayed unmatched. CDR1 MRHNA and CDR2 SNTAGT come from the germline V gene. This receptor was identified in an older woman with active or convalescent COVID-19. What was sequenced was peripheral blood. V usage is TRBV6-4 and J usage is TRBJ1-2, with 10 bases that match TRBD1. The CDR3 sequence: CASSGRDRGAYGYTF. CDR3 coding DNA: TGTGCCAGCAGCGGCCGGGACAGGGGAGCCTATGGCTACACCTTC.